This TCR beta chain derives from a study of T-cell memory formation after mild COVID-19. About the study: TCR clusters were mostly donor specific. Study findings and constraints: Clones that contracted clustered mainly in CM and EM if CD4+ and in EMRA if CD8+.

Details on this clonotype: Its antigen is undetermined.

TCRdb re-analysed the 5' RACE reads in MiXCR, keeping a single row per CDR3 protein. In the table there are a few hundred thousand distinct CDR3 sequences, around 25% of which are singletons. CDR1 and CDR2 from the germline V gene are SGHVS and FQNEAQ. The CDR3 is made up of 15 amino acids. V was pared by 4 bases and J by 1 base, with 3 bases of the junction left unmatched. The sample taken for sequencing was PBMCs or a T cell subset sorted from them (not recorded which). This clonotype was obtained from an adult woman who had mild COVID-19 (a few samples of this study predate the infection). Cell type and time point are not known. The V gene is TRBV7-8, the J gene TRBJ2-2; 7 bases are shared with TRBD1. CDR3 DNA: TGTGCCAGCAGCTCACAGGGGCGGAACACCGGGGAGCTGTTTTTT. Its translation is CASSSQGRNTGELFF. Using reference TRBV7-8 and TRBJ2-2 for the parts outside the CDR3, the full variable domain is GAGVSQSPRYKVAKRGQDVALRCDPISGHVSLFWYQQALGQGPEFLTYFQNEAQLDKSGLPSDRFFAERPEGSVSTLKIQRTQQEDSAVYLCASSSQGRNTGELFFGEGSRLTVL.